This TCR beta chain was identified in a study of CXCR3-negative and CXCR3-positive naive CD8 T cells. As for this clonotype: What it binds is not known.

Overall study results and limits: More hydrophobic TRB CDR3s were found in CXCR3-positive naive cells than in CXCR3-negative naive cells. The study found that naive CXCR3-negative and CXCR3-positive cells shared TRBV-TRBJ usage, while memory cells differed.

Each TRB cDNA library was prepared by 5' RACE (with UMI labels). TCRdb reprocessed the 5' RACE reads, keeping one entry per CDR3 protein, no DNA. In all, the sample yields around 140,000 distinct CDR3 sequences. CD45RO-CCR7+CD27+CD95- was the phenotype of naive CD8+ T cells. This TCR was sampled from a human donor in good health. Some clones in this sample may be carry-over from other donors' samples. Sequencing was done on a sample of naive CXCR3- CD8+ T cells from blood. Subset in this sample: CD45RO-CCR7+CD27+CD95- naive CD8+ T cells lacking CXCR3 (TNR3-).

The CDR3 reads CASSLTGQGSYADTQYF. The V and J genes are TRBV7-3 and TRBJ2-3; TCRdb calls TRBD1, which cannot be checked without DNA. The CDR3 sequence is 17 residues long. CDR1 is SGHTA and CDR2 is FQGTGA in the germline V gene.